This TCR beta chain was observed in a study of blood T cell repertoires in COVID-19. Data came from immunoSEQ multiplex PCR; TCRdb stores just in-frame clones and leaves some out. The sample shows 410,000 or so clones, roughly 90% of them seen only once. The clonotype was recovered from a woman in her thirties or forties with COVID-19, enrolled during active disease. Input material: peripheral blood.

The CDR3 sequence: CASSVPGHPLPQHF. CDR3 nucleotide sequence: TGTGCCAGCAGTGTGCCGGGACACCCCCTACCCCAGCATTTT. The V call is TRBV28, the J call TRBJ1-5, with TRBD1 as a possible D gene (6 bases). The CDR3 is made up of 14 amino acids. The V end lost 5 bases, the J end lost 10 bases, and 18 bases lay between the germline ends. Germline CDR1 is MDHEN and CDR2 is SYDVKM.